These 32 T cell receptor beta chains share one sample of origin, sequenced in a study of patients and donors after allogeneic stem cell transplantation. A single record per CDR3 protein comes from TCRdb applying MiXCR to the RT-PCR reads. Of 800,000 to 1,000,000 distinct CDR3 sequences listed, about 20% are singletons. The sample consisted of blood, either unsorted or a sorted T cell fraction (not recorded which). These receptors were collected from a human donor who was either an allogeneic HSCT recipient or a stem cell or donor lymphocyte infusion donor (not recorded which). It is not recorded whose cells these are; they may come from a transplant donor.

The CDR3 sequence: CAWSPHEWDRSYEQYF. CDR3 sequence (DNA): TGTGCCTGGAGTCCCCACGAATGGGACAGATCTTACGAGCAGTACTTC. The chain combines TRBV30 with TRBJ2-7, with 7 bases fitting TRBD1. The CDR3 runs to 16 residues. J was trimmed by 4 bases and V by 2 bases; bases with no gene match: 14. Germline values: CDR1 GTSNPN, CDR2 SVGIG (reference sequence).

The chain couples TRBV30 to TRBJ2-1; D remains ambiguous. The CDR3 spans 13 residues. Germline V gives CDR1 GTSNPN, CDR2 SVGIG (reference sequence). V lost 2 bases, J lost 7 bases, and 12 bases lay in between. The CDR3, as DNA: TGTGCCTGGAGTCCCTCAGTCCGGAATGAGCAGTTCTTC. Encoded protein: CAWSPSVRNEQFF.

This clonotype was seen a few times. This chain connects TRBV12-3 or TRBV12-4 to TRBJ1-5, with TRBD1 as a possible D gene (5 bases). V lost 3 bases, J lost 7 bases, and 16 bases lay in between. The CDR3 runs 15 residues. CDR3 sequence (DNA): TGTGCCAGCAGTTTGGCCAGGGAAGGATCGCAGCCCCAGCATTTT. Its translation is CASSLAREGSQPQHF.

The sample holds a few counts of this clonotype. CDR3 nucleotide sequence: TGTGCCAGCAGTTTTACTGCCTTACCGGGAACTGCCGAGCAGTACTTC. As protein: CASSFTALPGTAEQYF. The chain has TRBV27 and TRBJ2-7; D is perhaps TRBD2 (5 bases). The germline CDR1 and CDR2 sequences are MNHEY and SMNVEV (reference sequence). The CDR3 is made up of 16 amino acids. V was cut by 3 bases and J by 6 bases, with 21 bases left in between.

Only a few counts were recorded for this clonotype. V usage is TRBV20-1 and J usage is TRBJ2-7; no clear D gene. The CDR3 is 14 amino acids. V was trimmed by 2 bases and J by 2 bases, leaving 13 bases between them. Per germline, CDR1 DFQATT and CDR2 SNEGSKA (reference sequence). CDR3 sequence (DNA): TGCAGTGCTAGAAGGAACCAGAACACCTACGAGCAGTACTTC. Translation gives CSARRNQNTYEQYF.

This clonotype was seen a few times. The V gene is TRBV7-9, the J gene TRBJ2-5; no clear D. This CDR3 has 13 residues. The V end lost 4 bases, the J end lost 5 bases, and 11 bases lay between the germline ends. The germline CDR1 and CDR2 sequences are SEHNR and FQNEAQ (reference sequence). CDR3 protein: CASSSSFIETQYF. The CDR3 DNA is TGTGCCAGCAGCTCGAGTTTTATTGAGACCCAGTACTTC.

This clonotype turned up a few times. This rearrangement joins TRBV5-1 to TRBJ2-7; 8 nucleotides align to TRBD2. Germline CDR1 SGHRS, CDR2 YFSETQ. Unmatched junction bases numbered 15, after V lost 7 bases and J lost 6 bases. There are 15 residues in the CDR3. DNA for the CDR3: TGCGCCAGCCGGGCCGGGACTAGGGGAGGGTCCGAGCAGTACTTC. This translates into CASRAGTRGGSEQYF.

This chain joins TRBV12-3 or TRBV12-4 and TRBJ1-1; 10 bases align to TRBD1. The CDR3 is 15 residues long. V shed 6 bases, J shed 11 bases, and the junction held 15 bases outside the gene matches. The CDR3 reads CASSPFRDRGVWAFF. The CDR3 coding sequence is TGTGCCAGCAGCCCCTTCCGGGACAGGGGCGTATGGGCTTTCTTT.

J is TRBJ1-4 and V is TRBV12-3 or TRBV12-4; 8 bases line up with TRBD1. CDR3 size: 14 residues. V lost 6 bases, J lost 7 bases, and 7 bases stayed unmatched. Here the CDR3 reads CASRGGTGREKLFF. CDR3 in DNA: TGTGCCAGCAGAGGTGGGACAGGACGTGAAAAACTGTTTTTT.

This clonotype has just one count. This chain links TRBV29-1 with TRBJ1-4; D is possibly TRBD1 (6 bases). The germline V gene encodes CDR1 SQVTM and CDR2 ANQGSEA. V shed 6 bases and J shed 7 bases, with 21 bases lying between them. The CDR3 spans 15 residues. The CDR3 reads CSVTPGGAFSEKLFF. The CDR3 DNA reads TGCAGCGTAACCCCGGGGGGGGCGTTTAGTGAAAAACTGTTTTTT.

The chain employs TRBV3-1 and TRBJ2-7, with D possibly matching TRBD1 (5 bases). Trimming left V 4 bases short and J 6 bases short, with 10 bases between. The CDR3 has 12 amino acids. Germline CDR1 reads LGHDT; CDR2 reads YNNKEL (reference sequence). The CDR3 reads CASSLTRAEQYF. In DNA form, the CDR3 reads TGTGCCAGCAGCCTGACCAGGGCCGAGCAGTACTTC.

This clonotype occurred many times. The J gene is TRBJ2-1, the V gene TRBV10-3; D ambiguous. There are 14 residues in the CDR3. The germline gives CDR1 ENHRY, CDR2 SYGVKD. Trimming shortened V by 10 bases and J by 4 bases, and 17 bases separated the two germline ends. CDR3 region: CATTVGSQYNEQFF. The CDR3 nucleotides are TGTGCCACAACTGTGGGATCCCAGTACAATGAGCAGTTCTTC.

The sample holds a few counts of this clonotype. The chain is built from TRBV29-1 and TRBJ1-1, with D unclear. Deletions cut 2 bases from V and 0 bases from J, with 7 bases between. CDR1 is SQVTM, CDR2 ANQGSEA, per germline. CDR3 length: 13 residues. This CDR3 is CSVETRMNTEAFF. In DNA form, the CDR3 reads TGCAGCGTTGAAACCAGAATGAACACTGAAGCTTTCTTT.

The gene calls are TRBV6-1 and TRBJ1-2; maybe TRBD1 (6 bases). The germline V gene has CDR1 MNHNS and CDR2 SASEGT. The CDR3 sequence is 13 residues long. Between the trimmed V and J ends, which lost 6 bases and 4 bases, there was a span of 12 bases. The CDR3 sequence is CASSAGASYGYTF. CDR3 coding DNA: TGTGCCAGCAGCGCAGGGGCGAGCTATGGCTACACCTTC.

There are a few counts of this clonotype. The chain has TRBV20-1 and TRBJ1-1; possible D gene TRBD1, 5 bases. This CDR3 contains 12 residues. Per the germline V gene, CDR1 is DFQATT and CDR2 is SNEGSKA (reference sequence). V lost 3 bases and J 1 base, leaving 6 bases between the germline ends. The CDR3 reads CSASGQNTEAFF. In nucleotides, the CDR3 is TGCAGTGCTAGTGGACAGAACACTGAAGCTTTCTTT.

This clonotype was counted a few times. V and J are TRBV29-1 and TRBJ1-1; TRBD1 is a possible D gene (6 bases). Germline V lookup: CDR1 SQVTM, CDR2 ANQGSEA. The CDR3 totals 12 residues. V was trimmed by 7 bases and J by 1 base, leaving 10 bases between them. The CDR3 DNA is TGCAGCGGCGGACAGTCGAACACTGAAGCTTTCTTT. Protein sequence: CSGGQSNTEAFF.

This clonotype was detected only a few times. The rearrangement joins TRBV10-3 to TRBJ2-5, with D perhaps TRBD2 (6 bases). The CDR3 contains 15 residues. Germline CDR1 ENHRY, CDR2 SYGVKD. V lost 4 bases to trimming and J lost 0 bases, with 12 bases between them. CDR3 in DNA: TGTGCCATCAGTGGGGGGACTTCGTACCAAGAGACCCAGTACTTC. It codes for CAISGGTSYQETQYF.

The chain combines TRBV12-3 or TRBV12-4 with TRBJ1-1; 7 bases fit TRBD1. V lost 5 bases, J lost 11 bases, and 8 bases stayed unmatched. The CDR3 is 12 amino acids. In DNA, the CDR3 is TGTGCCAGCAGTCTTAGAGACAGGGCCGCTTTCTTT. It translates to CASSLRDRAAFF.

This clonotype was observed a single time. The chain's CDR3 is CASSGREYTGELFF. Here the CDR3 DNA reads TGTGCCAGCAGCGGACGGGAATACACCGGGGAGCTGTTTTTT. The J gene is TRBJ2-2, the V gene TRBV2; D possibly corresponds to TRBD2 (5 bases). V was pared by 6 bases and J by 3 bases, with 11 bases between. The CDR3 loop spans 14 amino acids. Germline V gives CDR1 SNHLY, CDR2 FYNNEI.

This clonotype was seen only a few times. The gene calls are TRBV4-2 and TRBJ1-2; TRBD1 matches at 8 bases. Trimming took 2 bases from V and 1 from J; bases not matched to a gene: 12. The CDR3 spans 18 residues. Germline V gives CDR1 LGHNA, CDR2 YNFKEQ. DNA of the CDR3: TGTGCCAGCAGCCAACTCCACAGGGGGGAGAATATTAACTATGGCTACACCTTC. This translates into CASSQLHRGENINYGYTF.

This chain links TRBV29-1 with TRBJ2-1; D is unclear. CDR1 and CDR2 from the germline V gene are SQVTM and ANQGSEA. This CDR3 spans 12 amino acids. V dropped 7 bases and J dropped 8 bases, with 15 bases sitting between them. The CDR3 nucleotides are TGCAGCGCGACAATGAAAGTCGATGAGCAGTTCTTC. Translation: CSATMKVDEQFF.

This clonotype appeared a few times. The gene calls are TRBV28 and TRBJ1-4, with 9 bases that match TRBD1. Looked up from germline, CDR1 is MDHEN and CDR2 is SYDVKM. The J segment lost 0 bases and the V segment lost 5 bases, leaving 10 bases of the junction unmatched. The CDR3 runs to 18 residues. CDR3 in amino acids: CASSLWTGAFATNEKLFF. The CDR3 DNA follows: TGTGCCAGCAGTCTCTGGACAGGGGCATTTGCAACTAATGAAAAACTGTTTTTT.

V is TRBV2 and J is TRBJ1-1; 9 bases line up with TRBD1. The germline CDR1 and CDR2 sequences are SNHLY and FYNNEI. With 6 bases clipped from V and 4 bases from J, the junction kept 3 bases outside the gene matches. The CDR3 totals 13 residues. Here the CDR3 reads CASSGQGSTEAFF. The CDR3 DNA reads as TGTGCCAGCAGCGGACAGGGGTCCACTGAAGCTTTCTTT.

The rearrangement links TRBV10-2 to TRBJ1-1, with TRBD1 as a possible D gene (6 bases). V was cut by 5 bases and J by 3 bases, with 10 bases left in between. The CDR3 covers 13 residues. Per germline, CDR1 WSHSY and CDR2 SAAADI. Here the CDR3 DNA reads TGCGCCAGCAGTTCGGACAGACACACTGAAGCTTTCTTT. This codes for CASSSDRHTEAFF.

The chain carries TRBV7-8 and TRBJ2-3, with TRBD2 matching 8 bases. CDR1 and CDR2 from the germline V gene are SGHVS and FQNEAQ. The CDR3 is made up of 13 amino acids. V dropped 7 bases and J dropped 1; count of bases not matched to a gene: 1. In DNA, the CDR3 is TGTGCCAGCAAGACTAGCGGCACAGATACGCAGTATTTT. This encodes CASKTSGTDTQYF.

The V and J genes are TRBV27 and TRBJ1-1; 10 bases are shared with TRBD1. CDR1 MNHEY and CDR2 SMNVEV come from the germline V gene (reference sequence). The ends lost 6 bases at V and 1 base at J; junction bases unmatched: 8. The CDR3 is 16 amino acids. The CDR3 DNA sequence: TGTGCCAGCAGAAGAGGGACAGGGGCGCAGAACACTGAAGCTTTCTTT. Protein: CASRRGTGAQNTEAFF.

DNA of the CDR3: TGTGCCAGCAGGGAGAGCGGGGGGGCGGTCGAGCAGTACTTC. Translation gives CASRESGGAVEQYF. The J gene is TRBJ2-7, the V gene TRBV12-3 or TRBV12-4; 10 nucleotides align to TRBD2. V dropped 6 bases and J dropped 6; count of bases not matched to a gene: 8. This CDR3 region has 14 residues.

The chain is built from TRBV15 and TRBJ2-7; the D is unclear. CDR1 is LNHNV and CDR2 is YYDKDF in the germline V gene (reference sequence). The ends were cut back, 0 bases at V and 5 bases at J, with 8 bases in the middle. The CDR3 totals 13 residues. As DNA, the CDR3 is TGTGCCACCAGCAGAGATCGGGTCCACGAGCAGTACTTC. Translated: CATSRDRVHEQYF.

The sample holds many counts of this clonotype. Here the CDR3 DNA reads TGTGCCAGCAGCCATAGCAATCAGCCCCAGCATTTT. Its translation: CASSHSNQPQHF. The chain employs TRBV7-2 and TRBJ1-5; no firm D call. The CDR3 loop spans 12 amino acids. From germline, CDR1 is SGHTA and CDR2 FQGNSA. Trimming took off 5 bases at V and 0 bases at J, with 2 bases between the two ends.

This chain connects TRBV12-3 or TRBV12-4 to TRBJ2-7, with 7 bases matching TRBD2. V was clipped by 6 bases and J by 2 bases; unmatched bases: 13. This CDR3 is built from 16 residues. CDR3 DNA sequence: TGTGCCAGCAGCAACGGAGGGGCTAGCGGAACCTACGAGCAGTACTTC. Translated: CASSNGGASGTYEQYF.

This clonotype was seen many times. The chain is built from TRBV12-3 or TRBV12-4 and TRBJ2-1; TRBD2 might be the D (7 bases). The CDR3 extends over 15 amino acids. The V end was cut by 2 bases, the J end by 2 bases, with 10 bases between. This chain's CDR3 is CASSLWRGPYNEQFF. Here the CDR3 DNA reads TGTGCCAGCAGTTTATGGCGGGGGCCCTACAATGAGCAGTTCTTC.

J is TRBJ1-3 and V is TRBV3-1, with TRBD1 as a possible D gene (5 bases). The CDR3 contains 17 residues. Trimming took 3 bases from V and 0 from J, leaving 15 bases between them. Germline V lookup: CDR1 LGHDT, CDR2 YNNKEL (reference sequence). As DNA, the CDR3 is TGTGCCAGCAGCCATCCGGGACTCAAACTCTCTGGAAACACCATATATTTT. Translated, it gives CASSHPGLKLSGNTIYF.